This TCR beta chain was documented in a study of blood T cell repertoires in COVID-19. There are a few counts of this clone. V was shortened by 6 bases and J by 4 bases, with 22 bases between the two germline ends. The CDR3 contains 16 residues. Germline V gene data show CDR1 as SNHLY and CDR2 as FYNNEI. Method: immunoSEQ multiplex PCR; TCRdb's copy keeps in-frame clones and lacks some. The table has 380,000 or so clones, approximately 88% seen once. Input material: PBMCs or T cells enriched from blood (not recorded which). The origin of this receptor is a woman aged 40 to 55 with acute COVID-19. V usage is TRBV2 and J usage is TRBJ2-7; a weak D match, TRBD1 (6 bases). The CDR3 here is CASRERLGGGGYEQYF. The DNA of the CDR3 is TGTGCCAGCAGAGAGAGACTTGGGGGCGGCGGATACGAGCAGTACTTC.